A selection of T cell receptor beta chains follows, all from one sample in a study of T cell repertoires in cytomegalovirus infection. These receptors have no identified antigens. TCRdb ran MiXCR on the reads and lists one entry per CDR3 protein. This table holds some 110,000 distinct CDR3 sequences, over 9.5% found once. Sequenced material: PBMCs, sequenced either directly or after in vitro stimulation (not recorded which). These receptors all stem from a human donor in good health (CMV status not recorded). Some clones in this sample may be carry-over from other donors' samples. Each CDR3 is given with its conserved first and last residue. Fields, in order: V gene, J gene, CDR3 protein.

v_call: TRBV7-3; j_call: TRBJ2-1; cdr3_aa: CASSQRDSSYNEQFF
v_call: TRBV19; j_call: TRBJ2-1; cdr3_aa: CASSIDLNNEQFF
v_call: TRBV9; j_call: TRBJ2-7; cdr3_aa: CASSVAASGSPYEQYF
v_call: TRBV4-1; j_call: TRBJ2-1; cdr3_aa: CASSLSGTSSYNEQFF
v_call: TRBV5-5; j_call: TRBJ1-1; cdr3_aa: CASSPNGNTEAFF
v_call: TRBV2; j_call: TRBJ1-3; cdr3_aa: CASSERGNTIYF
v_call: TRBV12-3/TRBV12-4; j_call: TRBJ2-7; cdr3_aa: CASSSGDGLEQYF
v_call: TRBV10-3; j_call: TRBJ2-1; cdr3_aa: CAISGDTSYNEQFF
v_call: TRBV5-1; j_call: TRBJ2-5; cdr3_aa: CASSKLGGEETQYF
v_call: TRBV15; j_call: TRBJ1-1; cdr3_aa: CATSREGAWNTEAFF
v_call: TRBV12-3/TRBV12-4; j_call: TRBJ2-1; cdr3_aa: CASSFSAGTEQFF
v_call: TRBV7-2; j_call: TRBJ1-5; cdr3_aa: CASSLAGRDQPQHF
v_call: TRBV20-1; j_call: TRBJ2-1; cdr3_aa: CSASQGNEQFF
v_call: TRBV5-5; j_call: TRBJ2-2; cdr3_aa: CASSLEGLSTGELFF
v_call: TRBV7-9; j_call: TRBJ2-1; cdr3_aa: CASSPSQVSLGEQFF
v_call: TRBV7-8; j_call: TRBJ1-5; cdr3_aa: CASSLSRGKPQHF
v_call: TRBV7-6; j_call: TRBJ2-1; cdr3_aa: CASSLARLAGVYYNEQFF
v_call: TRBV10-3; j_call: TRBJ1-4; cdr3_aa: CAISESRQGTTNEKLFF
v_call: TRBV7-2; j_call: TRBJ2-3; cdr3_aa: CASRGGTATDTQYF
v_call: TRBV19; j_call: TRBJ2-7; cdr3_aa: CASSIRTSGSYEQYF